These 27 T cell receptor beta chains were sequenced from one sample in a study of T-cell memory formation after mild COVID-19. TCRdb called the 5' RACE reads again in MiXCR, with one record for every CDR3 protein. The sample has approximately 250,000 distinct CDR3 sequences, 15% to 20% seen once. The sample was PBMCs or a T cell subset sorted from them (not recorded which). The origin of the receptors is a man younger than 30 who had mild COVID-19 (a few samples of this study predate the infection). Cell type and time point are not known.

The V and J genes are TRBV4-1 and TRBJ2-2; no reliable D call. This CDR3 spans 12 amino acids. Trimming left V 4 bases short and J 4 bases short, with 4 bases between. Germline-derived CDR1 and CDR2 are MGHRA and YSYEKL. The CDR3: CASSPTTGELFF. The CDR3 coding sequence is TGCGCCAGCAGCCCAACCACCGGGGAGCTGTTTTTT.

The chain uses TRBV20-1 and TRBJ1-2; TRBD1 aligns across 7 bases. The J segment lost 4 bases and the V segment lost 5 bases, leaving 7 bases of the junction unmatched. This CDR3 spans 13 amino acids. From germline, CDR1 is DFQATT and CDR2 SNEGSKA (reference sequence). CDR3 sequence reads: CSAEDRRGYGYTF. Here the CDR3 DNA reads TGCAGTGCTGAGGACAGGCGAGGCTATGGCTACACCTTC.

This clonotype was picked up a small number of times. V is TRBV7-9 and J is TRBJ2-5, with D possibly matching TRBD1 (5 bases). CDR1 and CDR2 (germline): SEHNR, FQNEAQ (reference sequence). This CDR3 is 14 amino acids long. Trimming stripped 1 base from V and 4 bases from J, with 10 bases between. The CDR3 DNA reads TGTGCCAGCAGCTTAGAGGGGCCGGGAGAGACCCAGTACTTC. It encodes CASSLEGPGETQYF.

This CDR3 is CASRQGARVTKNIQYF. DNA of the CDR3: TGTGCCAGCAGACAGGGGGCGCGTGTAACCAAAAACATTCAGTACTTC. V and J are TRBV28 and TRBJ2-4; 9 bases match TRBD1. Germline V CDR1 and CDR2: MDHEN, SYDVKM. Trimming cost V 6 bases and J 2 bases; bases outside gene matches: 8. The CDR3 spans 16 residues.

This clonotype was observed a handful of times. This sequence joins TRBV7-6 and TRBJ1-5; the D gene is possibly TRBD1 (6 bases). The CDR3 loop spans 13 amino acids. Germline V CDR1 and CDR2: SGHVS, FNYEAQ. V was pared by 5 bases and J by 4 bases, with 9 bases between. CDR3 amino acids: CASSRDINQPQHF. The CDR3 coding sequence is TGTGCCAGCAGCCGGGACATTAATCAGCCCCAGCATTTT.

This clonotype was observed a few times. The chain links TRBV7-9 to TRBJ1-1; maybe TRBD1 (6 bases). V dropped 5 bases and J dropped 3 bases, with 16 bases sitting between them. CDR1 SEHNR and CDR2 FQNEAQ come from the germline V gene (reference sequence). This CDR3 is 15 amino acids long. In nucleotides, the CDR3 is TGTGCCAGCAGCCCAAGGACGGGGGCGGACACTGAAGCTTTCTTT. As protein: CASSPRTGADTEAFF. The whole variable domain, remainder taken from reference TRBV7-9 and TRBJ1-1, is DTGVSQNPRHKITKRGQNVTFRCDPISEHNRLYWYRQTLGQGPEFLTYFQNEAQLEKSRLLSDRFSAERPKGSFSTLEIQRTEQGDSAMYLCASSPRTGADTEAFFGQGTRLTVV.

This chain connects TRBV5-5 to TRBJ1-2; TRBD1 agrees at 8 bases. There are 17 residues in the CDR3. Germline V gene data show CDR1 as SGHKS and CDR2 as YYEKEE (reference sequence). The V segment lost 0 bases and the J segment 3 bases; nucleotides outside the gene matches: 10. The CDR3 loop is CASSLGYQGARDYGYTF. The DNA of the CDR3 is TGTGCCAGCAGCTTGGGCTATCAGGGGGCGCGGGACTATGGCTACACCTTC.

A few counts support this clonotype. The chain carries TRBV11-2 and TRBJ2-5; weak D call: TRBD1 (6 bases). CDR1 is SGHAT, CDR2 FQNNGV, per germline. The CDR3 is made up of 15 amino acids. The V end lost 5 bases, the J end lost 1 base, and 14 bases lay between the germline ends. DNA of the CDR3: TGTGCCAGCAGCGTCACAGGGTTCCCCCAAGAGACCCAGTACTTC. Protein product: CASSVTGFPQETQYF.

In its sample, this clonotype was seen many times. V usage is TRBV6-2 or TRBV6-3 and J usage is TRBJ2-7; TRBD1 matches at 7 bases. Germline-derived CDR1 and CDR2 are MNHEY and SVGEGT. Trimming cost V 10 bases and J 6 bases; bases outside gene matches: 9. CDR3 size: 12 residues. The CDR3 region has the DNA TGTGCCACCCAGGAGGCAGGGGGCGAGCAGTACGTC. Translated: CATQEAGGEQYV.

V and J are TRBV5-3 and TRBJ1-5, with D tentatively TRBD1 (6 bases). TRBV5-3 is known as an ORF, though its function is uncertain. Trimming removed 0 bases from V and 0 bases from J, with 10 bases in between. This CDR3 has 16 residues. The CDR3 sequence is CARSLGTENSNQPQHF. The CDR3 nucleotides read TGTGCCAGAAGCTTGGGGACAGAAAATAGCAATCAGCCCCAGCATTTT.

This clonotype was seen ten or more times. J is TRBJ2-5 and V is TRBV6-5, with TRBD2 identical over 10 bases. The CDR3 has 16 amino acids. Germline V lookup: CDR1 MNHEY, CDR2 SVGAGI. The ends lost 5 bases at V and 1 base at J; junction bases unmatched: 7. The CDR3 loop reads CASSQSGGALQETQYF. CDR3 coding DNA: TGTGCCAGCAGTCAAAGCGGGGGGGCTCTCCAAGAGACCCAGTACTTC.

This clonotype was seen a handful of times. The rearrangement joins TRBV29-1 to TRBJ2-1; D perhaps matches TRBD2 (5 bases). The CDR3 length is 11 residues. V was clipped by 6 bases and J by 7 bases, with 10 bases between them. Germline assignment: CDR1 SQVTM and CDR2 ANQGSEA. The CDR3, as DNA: TGCAGCGTGCGGGCCCATAATGAGCAGTTCTTC. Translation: CSVRAHNEQFF.

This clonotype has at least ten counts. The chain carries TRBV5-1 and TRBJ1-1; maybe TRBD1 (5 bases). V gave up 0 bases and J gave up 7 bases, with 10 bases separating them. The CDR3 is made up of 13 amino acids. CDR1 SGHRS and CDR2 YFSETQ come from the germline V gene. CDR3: CASSLGQGGEAFF. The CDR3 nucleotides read TGCGCCAGCAGCTTGGGGCAGGGTGGTGAAGCTTTCTTT.

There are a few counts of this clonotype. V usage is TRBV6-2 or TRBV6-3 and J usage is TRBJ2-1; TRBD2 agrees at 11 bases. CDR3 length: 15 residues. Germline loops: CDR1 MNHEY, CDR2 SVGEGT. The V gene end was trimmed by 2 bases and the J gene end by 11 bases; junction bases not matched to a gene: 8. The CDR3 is CASSYGLSGGVQQFF. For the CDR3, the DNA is TGTGCCAGCAGTTACGGGCTTAGCGGGGGGGTCCAGCAGTTCTTC.

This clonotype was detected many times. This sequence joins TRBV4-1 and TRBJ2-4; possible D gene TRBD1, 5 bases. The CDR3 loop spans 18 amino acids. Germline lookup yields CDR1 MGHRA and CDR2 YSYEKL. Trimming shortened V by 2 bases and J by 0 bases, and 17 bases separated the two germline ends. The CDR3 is CASSQLGLLYQAKNIQYF. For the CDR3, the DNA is TGCGCCAGCAGCCAACTGGGGCTGTTATATCAAGCCAAAAACATTCAGTACTTC.

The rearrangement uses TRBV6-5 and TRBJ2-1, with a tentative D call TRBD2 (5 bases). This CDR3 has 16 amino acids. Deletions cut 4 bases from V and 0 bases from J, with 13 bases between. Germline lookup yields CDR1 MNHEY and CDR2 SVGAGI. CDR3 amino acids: CASSFLRAGSYNEQFF. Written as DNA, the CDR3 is TGTGCCAGCAGTTTTCTGCGGGCGGGCTCCTACAATGAGCAGTTCTTC.

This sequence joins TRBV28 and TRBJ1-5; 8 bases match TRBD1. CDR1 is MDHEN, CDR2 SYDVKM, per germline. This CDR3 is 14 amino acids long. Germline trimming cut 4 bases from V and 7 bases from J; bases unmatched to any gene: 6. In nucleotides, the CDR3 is TGTGCCAGCAGTTCCCGACAGGGGCAACAGCCCCAGCATTTT. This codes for CASSSRQGQQPQHF.

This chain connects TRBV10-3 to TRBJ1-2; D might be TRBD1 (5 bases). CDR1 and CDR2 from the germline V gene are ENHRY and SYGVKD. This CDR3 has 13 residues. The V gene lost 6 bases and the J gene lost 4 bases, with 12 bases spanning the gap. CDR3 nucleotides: TGTGCCATCAGGACCCCAGACAGCTATGGCTACACCTTC. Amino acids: CAIRTPDSYGYTF.

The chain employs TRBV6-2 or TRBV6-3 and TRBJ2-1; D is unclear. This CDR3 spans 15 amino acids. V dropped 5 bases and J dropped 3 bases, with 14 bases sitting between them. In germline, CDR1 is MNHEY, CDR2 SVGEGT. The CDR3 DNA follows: TGTGCCAGCAGTACCCCCGGGTCCCACTACAATGAGCAGTTCTTC. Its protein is CASSTPGSHYNEQFF.

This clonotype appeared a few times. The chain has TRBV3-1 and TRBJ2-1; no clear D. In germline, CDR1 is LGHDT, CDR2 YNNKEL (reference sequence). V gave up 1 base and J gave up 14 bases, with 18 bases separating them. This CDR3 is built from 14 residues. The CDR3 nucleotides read TGTGCCAGCAGCCAAGGAGGTCTAAAGAGACTGGAGTTCTTC. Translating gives CASSQGGLKRLEFF.

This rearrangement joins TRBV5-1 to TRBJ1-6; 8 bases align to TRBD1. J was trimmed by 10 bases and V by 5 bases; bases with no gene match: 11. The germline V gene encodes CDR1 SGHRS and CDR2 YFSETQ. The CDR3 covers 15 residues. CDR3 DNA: TGCGCCAGCAGAGATGGACAGGGAAGTCGATCACCCCTCCACTTT. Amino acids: CASRDGQGSRSPLHF.

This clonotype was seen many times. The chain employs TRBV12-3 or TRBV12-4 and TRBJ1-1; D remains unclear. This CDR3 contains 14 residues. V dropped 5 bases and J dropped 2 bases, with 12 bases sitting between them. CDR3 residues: CASSTTDTNTEAFF. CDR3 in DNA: TGTGCCAGCAGTACTACAGATACTAACACTGAAGCTTTCTTT.

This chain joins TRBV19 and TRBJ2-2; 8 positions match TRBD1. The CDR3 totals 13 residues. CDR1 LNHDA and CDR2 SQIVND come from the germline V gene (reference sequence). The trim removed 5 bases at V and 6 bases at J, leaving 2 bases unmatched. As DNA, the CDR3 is TGTGCCAGTAGTGGGACAGGCTCCGGGGAGCTGTTTTTT. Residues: CASSGTGSGELFF.

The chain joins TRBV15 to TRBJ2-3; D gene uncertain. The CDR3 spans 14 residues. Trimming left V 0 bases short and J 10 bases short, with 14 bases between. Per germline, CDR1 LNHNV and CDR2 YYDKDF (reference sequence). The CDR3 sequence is CATSRERPSLAQYF. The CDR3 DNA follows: TGTGCCACCAGCAGAGAAAGACCGTCTCTTGCGCAGTATTTT.

CDR3 nucleotides: TGTGCTAGTGGTTTGGTATTTGATGAGCAGTTCTTC. Its protein is CASGLVFDEQFF. V and J are TRBV12-5 and TRBJ2-1; D gene unclear. From germline, CDR1 is LGHNT and CDR2 FRNRAP. V lost 0 bases and J 8 bases, leaving 5 bases between the germline ends. The CDR3 has 12 amino acids.

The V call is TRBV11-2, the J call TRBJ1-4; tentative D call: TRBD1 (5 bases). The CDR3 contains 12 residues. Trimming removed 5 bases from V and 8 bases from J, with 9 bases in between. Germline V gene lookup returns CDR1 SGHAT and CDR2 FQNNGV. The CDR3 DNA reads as TGTGCCAGCAGCGTGGGGGAGGAAAAACTGTTTTTT. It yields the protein CASSVGEEKLFF.

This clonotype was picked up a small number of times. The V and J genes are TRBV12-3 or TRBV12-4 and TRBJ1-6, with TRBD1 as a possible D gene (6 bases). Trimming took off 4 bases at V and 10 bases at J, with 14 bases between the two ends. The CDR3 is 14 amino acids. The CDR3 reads CASSSNRVHSPLHF. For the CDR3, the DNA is TGTGCCAGCAGTTCCAACAGGGTTCACTCACCCCTCCACTTT.